This entry concerns a single T cell receptor (beta chain). Antigen specificity is unknown. The record originates from a study of shared clonotypes between healthy human individuals. The germline gives CDR1 SNHLY, CDR2 FYNNEI. V was pared by 10 bases and J by 7 bases, with 13 bases of the junction left unmatched. This CDR3 is 14 amino acids long. Study observations and caveats: Sorted-subset samples were not fully sequenced, rarefaction indicated. Across a few donors, naive CD4 shared roughly 5%, naive CD8 more than 3%, memory CD4 more than 2%, memory CD8 about 0.38%.

Sequencing used immunoSEQ multiplex PCR; TCRdb keeps in-frame clones, though not all of them. This repertoire shows approximately 720,000 clones, 72% found once; its top ten account for approximately 1.8%. The chain is built from TRBV2 and TRBJ2-7, with TRBD2 matching over 10 bases. Source material: memory CD4+ T cells sorted from blood. The sample's subset: CD45RA-negative fraction. This clonotype was sampled from a woman aged 25 to 45 in good health. The chain's CDR3 is CAKRTSGGLGEQYF. CDR3 sequence (DNA): TGTGCCAAACGGACTAGCGGAGGCCTGGGGGAGCAGTACTTC.